This TCR beta chain came from a study of blood T cell repertoires in COVID-19. As handled by the study authors: Reference gene primer amplification in the assay estimated nucleated cell counts. TCRdb keeps only in-frame clones here, not all; method: immunoSEQ multiplex PCR. The V and J calls and clone size were taken over from that table, and D and trimming were inferred from the DNA. The sample shows about 68,000 clones, roughly 85% of them seen only once. The table lists this clone with a count of one. The CDR3 is made up of 16 amino acids. The J segment lost 4 bases and the V segment lost 6 bases, leaving 8 bases of the junction unmatched. CDR1 is KGHSH, CDR2 LQKENI, per germline.

The receptor was derived from a man aged 25 to 40 with acute or convalescent COVID-19. V is TRBV18 and J is TRBJ2-3; 12 bases agree with TRBD2. Sequenced input: peripheral blood. CDR3 nucleotides: TGTGCCAGCTCGCCCCTAGCGGGAGGGCCCTCAGATACGCAGTATTTT. This codes for CASSPLAGGPSDTQYF. Filled out from reference TRBV18 and TRBJ2-3, the complete variable domain reads NAGVMQNPRHLVRRRGQEARLRCSPMKGHSHVYWYRQLPEEGLKFMVYLQKENIIDESGMPKERFSAEFPKEGPSILRIQQVVRGDSAAYFCASSPLAGGPSDTQYFGPGTRLTVL.